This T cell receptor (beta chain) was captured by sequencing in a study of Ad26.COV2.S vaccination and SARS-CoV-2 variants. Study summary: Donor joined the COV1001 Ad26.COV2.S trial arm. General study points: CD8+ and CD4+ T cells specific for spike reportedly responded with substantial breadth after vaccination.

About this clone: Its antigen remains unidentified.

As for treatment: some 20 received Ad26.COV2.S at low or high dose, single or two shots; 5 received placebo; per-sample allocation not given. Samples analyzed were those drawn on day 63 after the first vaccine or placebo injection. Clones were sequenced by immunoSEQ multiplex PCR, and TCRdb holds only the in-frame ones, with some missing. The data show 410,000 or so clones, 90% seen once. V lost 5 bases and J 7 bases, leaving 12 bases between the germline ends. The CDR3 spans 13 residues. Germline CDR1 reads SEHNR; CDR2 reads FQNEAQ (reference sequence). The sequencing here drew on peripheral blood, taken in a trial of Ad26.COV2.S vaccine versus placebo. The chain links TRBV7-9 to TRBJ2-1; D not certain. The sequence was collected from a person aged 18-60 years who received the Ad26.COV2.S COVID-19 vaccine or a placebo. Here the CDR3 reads CASSLYMGNEQFF. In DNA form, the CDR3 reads TGTGCCAGCAGCCTGTATATGGGGAATGAGCAGTTCTTC.